What follows is one T cell receptor (beta chain) and its context. Its antigen is unidentified. The authors reverse transcribed all of the isolated RNA, so sequencing captured expressed TCRB transcripts. The table came from immunoSEQ multiplex PCR; TCRdb's copy has only in-frame clones and leaves some out. Of 250,000 or so clones in the sample, 25% to 35% were seen once. The sample originates from a study of beta chain features in type 1 diabetes. Study-wide results and caveats: There was a moderate but significant shortening of TCRB CDR3s in all four CD4+ subsets of Type 1 diabetes patients. Short templates might get an advantage during PCR, and this would be equal in patients and controls.

Each donor gave one heparinised blood draw averaging roughly 120 mL. V shed 0 bases and J shed 6 bases, with 7 bases lying between them. In germline, CDR1 is SGHRS, CDR2 YFSETQ. The CDR3 runs to 13 residues. This chain connects TRBV5-1 to TRBJ2-1; D is uncertain. The specimen was central memory CD4+ T cells from blood. The TCR was taken from a man younger than 45 in good health. In nucleotides, the CDR3 is TGCGCCAGCAGCTTGGCTGTAGCCAATGAGCAGTTCTTC. Its translation: CASSLAVANEQFF. Full variable domain (missing parts from reference TRBV5-1 and TRBJ2-1): KAGVTQTPRYLIKTRGQQVTLSCSPISGHRSVSWYQQTPGQGLQFLFEYFSETQRNKGNFPGRFSGRQFSNSRSEMNVSTLELGDSALYLCASSLAVANEQFFGPGTRLTVL.